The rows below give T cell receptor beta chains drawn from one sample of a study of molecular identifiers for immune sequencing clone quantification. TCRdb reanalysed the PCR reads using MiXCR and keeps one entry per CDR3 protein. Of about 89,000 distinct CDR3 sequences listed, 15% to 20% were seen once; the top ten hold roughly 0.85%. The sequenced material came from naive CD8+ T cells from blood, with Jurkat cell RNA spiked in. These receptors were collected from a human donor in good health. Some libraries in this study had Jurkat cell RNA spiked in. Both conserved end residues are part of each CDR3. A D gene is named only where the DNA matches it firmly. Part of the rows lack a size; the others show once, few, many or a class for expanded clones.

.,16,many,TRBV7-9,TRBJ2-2,CASSKNGGPNTGELFF,TGTGCCAGCAGCAAGAACGGAGGGCCCAACACCGGGGAGCTGTTTTTT
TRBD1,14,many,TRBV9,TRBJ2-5,CASSRTGSQETQYF,TGTGCCAGCAGCCGGACAGGCTCACAAGAGACCCAGTACTTC
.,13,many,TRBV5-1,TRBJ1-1,CASSAYFGTEAFF,TGCGCCAGCAGCGCATACTTTGGCACTGAAGCTTTCTTT
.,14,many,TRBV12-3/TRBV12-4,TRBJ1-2,CASSPLGVPDGYTF,TGTGCCAGCAGCCCCCTCGGGGTTCCAGATGGCTACACCTTC
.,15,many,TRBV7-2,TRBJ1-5,CASSSTGYSNQPQHF,TGTGCCAGCAGCTCCACAGGGTATAGCAATCAGCCCCAGCATTTT
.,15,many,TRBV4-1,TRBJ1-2,CASKLSDTTNYGYTF,TGCGCCAGCAAGCTATCGGACACGACTAACTATGGCTACACCTTC
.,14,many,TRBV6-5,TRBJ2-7,CASSYRDGPYEQYF,TGTGCCAGCAGTTACCGGGACGGCCCGTACGAGCAGTACTTC
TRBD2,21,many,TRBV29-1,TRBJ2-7,CSAHVRSRGTAGGLVSYEQYF,TGCAGCGCTCATGTTAGGAGCAGGGGAACAGCGGGAGGTTTGGTATCCTACGAGCAGTACTTC
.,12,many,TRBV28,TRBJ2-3,CASRDSTDTQYF,TGTGCCAGCCGGGACAGCACAGATACGCAGTATTTT
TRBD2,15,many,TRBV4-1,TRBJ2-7,CASSQTAGGRYEQYF,TGCGCCAGCAGCCAAACAGCGGGGGGGCGGTACGAGCAGTACTTC
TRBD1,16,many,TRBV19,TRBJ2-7,CASSIVGTVDLYEQYF,TGTGCCAGTAGTATAGTTGGGACAGTGGACCTCTACGAGCAGTACTTC
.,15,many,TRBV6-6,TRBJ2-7,CASSPLLAVSYEQYF,TGTGCCAGCAGTCCCCTCTTAGCGGTCTCCTACGAGCAGTACTTC
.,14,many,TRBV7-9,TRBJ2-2,CASSLPSGAGELFF,TGTGCCAGCAGCTTACCCTCAGGAGCCGGGGAGCTGTTTTTT
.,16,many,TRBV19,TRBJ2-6,CASSLGERSGANVLTF,TGTGCCAGTAGCCTGGGGGAGAGGTCTGGGGCCAACGTCCTGACTTTC
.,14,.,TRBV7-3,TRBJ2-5,CASSPSLGAGTQYF,TGTGCCAGCAGCCCTAGTTTGGGGGCTGGGACCCAGTACTTC
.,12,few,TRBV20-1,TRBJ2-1,CSARWSGYEQFF,TGCAGTGCTAGATGGTCAGGATACGAGCAGTTCTTC
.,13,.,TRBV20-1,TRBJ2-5,CSARGGLRETQYF,TGCAGTGCTAGGGGAGGACTACGAGAGACCCAGTACTTC
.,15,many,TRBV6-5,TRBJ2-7,CASSYSNPAPYEQYF,TGTGCCAGCAGTTACTCGAATCCAGCACCCTACGAGCAGTACTTC
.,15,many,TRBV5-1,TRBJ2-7,CASSLYQGSSYEQYF,TGCGCCAGCAGCTTGTACCAGGGGAGCTCCTACGAGCAGTACTTC
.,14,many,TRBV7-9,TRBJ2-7,CASSFPGETYEQYF,TGTGCCAGCAGCTTTCCGGGGGAAACCTACGAGCAGTACTTC
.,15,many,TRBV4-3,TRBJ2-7,CASSQDPDRSYEQYF,TGCGCCAGCAGCCAAGACCCGGACAGATCCTACGAGCAGTACTTC
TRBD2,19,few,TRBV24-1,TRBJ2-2,CATSDSGLAGGPDTGEPFF,TGTGCCACCAGTGACTCCGGACTAGCGGGAGGGCCTGACACCGGGGAGCCGTTTTTT
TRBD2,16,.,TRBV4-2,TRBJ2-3,CASSHEVGLGLGTQYF,TGTGCCAGCAGCCATGAGGTGGGACTAGGGCTGGGTACGCAGTATTTT
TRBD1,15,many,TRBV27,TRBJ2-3,CASSLKGASTDTQYF,TGTGCCAGCAGTTTAAAGGGGGCTAGCACAGATACGCAGTATTTT
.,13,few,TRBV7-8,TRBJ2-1,CASSLEGGTEQFF,TGTGCCAGCAGCTTAGAAGGTGGGACTGAGCAGTTCTTC
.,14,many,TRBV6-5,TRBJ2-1,CASKGLDNYNEQFF,TGTGCCAGCAAAGGACTGGACAACTACAATGAGCAGTTCTTC
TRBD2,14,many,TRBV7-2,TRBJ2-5,CASSLYGGVETQYF,TGTGCCAGCAGCCTCTATGGGGGGGTAGAGACCCAGTACTTC
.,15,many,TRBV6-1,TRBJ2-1,CASSEGLASNNEQFF,TGTGCCAGCAGTGAAGGCCTAGCGTCCAACAATGAGCAGTTCTTC
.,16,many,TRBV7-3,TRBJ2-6,CASSLTGGTGANVLTF,TGTGCCAGCAGCTTAACTGGGGGAACTGGGGCCAACGTCCTGACTTTC
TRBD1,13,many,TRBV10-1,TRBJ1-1,CASGETGATEAFF,TGCGCCAGTGGAGAAACAGGGGCCACTGAAGCTTTCTTT
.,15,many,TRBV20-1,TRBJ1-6,CSVRSQGSYNSPLHF,TGCAGTGTTAGAAGTCAGGGCTCCTATAATTCACCCCTCCACTTT
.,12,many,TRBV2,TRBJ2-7,CASSEIVYEQYF,TGTGCCAGCAGTGAAATTGTGTACGAGCAGTACTTC
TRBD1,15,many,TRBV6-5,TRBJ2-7,CASSYPDRSSYEQYF,TGTGCCAGCAGTTACCCGGACAGGAGCTCCTACGAGCAGTACTTC
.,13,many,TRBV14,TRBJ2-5,CASSHSQRETQYF,TGTGCCAGCAGCCATTCTCAGAGGGAGACCCAGTACTTC
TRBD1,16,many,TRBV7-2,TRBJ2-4,CASSMTGGAPKNIQYF,TGTGCCAGCAGCATGACAGGGGGTGCCCCCAAAAACATTCAGTACTTC
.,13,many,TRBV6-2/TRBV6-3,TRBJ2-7,CASSYSGRIEQYF,TGTGCCAGCAGTTACAGTGGAAGAATCGAGCAGTACTTC
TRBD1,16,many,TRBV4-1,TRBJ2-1,CASSQIGQGRSNEQFF,TGCGCCAGCAGCCAAATCGGACAGGGGCGCTCGAATGAGCAGTTCTTC
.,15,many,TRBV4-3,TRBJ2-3,CASSQGEDFPDTQYF,TGCGCCAGCAGCCAAGGGGAGGATTTCCCAGATACGCAGTATTTT
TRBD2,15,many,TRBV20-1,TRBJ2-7,CSARDLREPPLEQYF,TGCAGTGCTAGAGATCTGCGGGAGCCCCCTCTCGAGCAGTACTTC
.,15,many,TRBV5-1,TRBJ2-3,CASSLVGTSTDTQYF,TGCGCCAGCAGCTTGGTTGGCACTAGCACAGATACGCAGTATTTT
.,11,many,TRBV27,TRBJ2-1,CASSLYNEQFF,TGTGCCAGCAGTTTATACAATGAGCAGTTCTTC
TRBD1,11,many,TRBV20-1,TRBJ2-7,CSAVQGNEQYF,TGCAGTGCTGTACAGGGGAACGAGCAGTACTTC